The 26 T cell receptor beta chains reported below all come from one sample, sequenced in a study of cytomegalovirus exposure and HLA in healthy donors. The PCR had 60 Vbeta and 13 Jbeta primers. TCRdb's copy holds only in-frame clones and misses some; the assay was immunoSEQ multiplex PCR. The repertoire shows 75,000 to 85,000 clones; the top ten hold 0.58%. Sequenced: PBMCs. The receptors were gathered from a middle-aged man in good health and CMV-seronegative.

DNA for the CDR3: TGTGCCAGCAGCGTAGATCCCGCAACGGGCACCGGGGAGCTGTTTTTT. This gives the protein CASSVDPATGTGELFF. The chain carries TRBV9 and TRBJ2-2; D is ambiguous. The germline V gene encodes CDR1 SGDLS and CDR2 YYNGEE. CDR3 length: 16 residues. Trimming took off 0 bases at V and 4 bases at J, with 13 bases between the two ends.

The DNA of the CDR3 is TGTGCCAGCACGCAGGGGGCAGGGGAAAAACTGTTTTTT. Its protein is CASTQGAGEKLFF. The rearrangement links TRBV28 to TRBJ1-4, with 8 bases that match TRBD1. Germline V CDR1 and CDR2: MDHEN, SYDVKM. The CDR3 contains 13 residues. V shed 7 bases and J 8 bases; nucleotides not matched to a gene: 6.

The chain couples TRBV11-2 to TRBJ1-2; D ambiguous. The CDR3 length is 14 residues. Per the germline V gene, CDR1 is SGHAT and CDR2 is FQNNGV. The V end lost 5 bases, the J end lost 4 bases, and 14 bases lay between the germline ends. CDR3 nucleotides: TGTGCCAGCAGCCCAAACCAGGAGGCCTATGGCTACACCTTC. Amino acids: CASSPNQEAYGYTF.

This chain connects TRBV5-8 to TRBJ1-4, with D uncertain. V lost 4 bases, J lost 4 bases, and 5 bases lay in between. The CDR3 contains 12 residues. Germline CDR1 is SGHTS and CDR2 is YDEGEE. CDR3 in amino acids: CASSPFNEKLFF. CDR3 sequence (DNA): TGTGCCAGCAGCCCCTTTAATGAAAAACTGTTTTTT.

The V and J genes are TRBV6-5 and TRBJ1-2, with 10 bases identical to TRBD1. The CDR3 contains 15 residues. The germline CDR1 and CDR2 sequences are MNHEY and SVGAGI. V dropped 2 bases and J dropped 6; count of bases not matched to a gene: 6. CDR3 sequence reads: CASSYTGQGVHGYTF. The DNA of the CDR3 is TGTGCCAGCAGTTACACAGGACAGGGGGTCCATGGCTACACCTTC.

The rearrangement joins TRBV30 to TRBJ2-7, with 11 bases fitting TRBD1. The CDR3 sequence is 14 residues long. The J segment lost 5 bases and the V segment lost 3 bases, leaving 6 bases of the junction unmatched. Looked up from germline, CDR1 is GTSNPN and CDR2 is SVGIG (reference sequence). The CDR3 DNA is TGTGCCTGGAGACGGACAGGGGGCCCGGACGAGCAGTACTTC. It is translated as CAWRRTGGPDEQYF.

The chain couples TRBV18 to TRBJ1-6; TRBD1 aligns across 7 bases. The V gene end was trimmed by 3 bases and the J gene end by 7 bases; junction bases not matched to a gene: 3. Germline V gene lookup returns CDR1 KGHSH and CDR2 LQKENI. CDR3 length: 14 residues. The CDR3 loop reads CASSPVQGNSPLHF. CDR3 DNA sequence: TGTGCCAGCTCACCCGTACAGGGGAATTCACCCCTCCACTTT.

The rearrangement joins TRBV7-8 to TRBJ2-6, with D unresolved. Per the germline V gene, CDR1 is SGHVS and CDR2 is FQNEAQ. V was clipped by 1 base and J by 2 bases, with 9 bases between them. The CDR3 runs to 16 residues. CDR3 nucleotide sequence: TGTGCCAGCAGCTTAGGGTTTCCTACTGGGGCCAACGTCCTGACTTTC. Encoded protein: CASSLGFPTGANVLTF.

V gene TRBV7-9 combines with J gene TRBJ2-5; D gene uncertain. The J call may be wrong; the DNA end is better matched by TRBJ2-7. Looked up from germline, CDR1 is SEHNR and CDR2 is FQNEAQ (reference sequence). The CDR3 is made up of 15 amino acids. CDR3 nucleotide sequence: TGTGCCAGCAGCTTAATCGCAGGCGCCATCTACGAGCAGTACTTC. It is translated as CASSLIAGAIYEQYF.

V and J are TRBV28 and TRBJ1-5, with D maybe TRBD1 (5 bases). Looked up from germline, CDR1 is MDHEN and CDR2 is SYDVKM. This CDR3 has 14 residues. Trimming took off 7 bases at V and 2 bases at J, with 12 bases between the two ends. The CDR3 DNA reads as TGTGCCAGCAAGGCGGGGGATCGCAATCAGCCCCAGCATTTT. Translated: CASKAGDRNQPQHF.

The chain carries TRBV4-1 and TRBJ2-4, with a possible D match to TRBD1 (6 bases). This CDR3 region has 15 residues. The V end lost 2 bases, the J end lost 5 bases, and 13 bases lay between the germline ends. Germline CDR1 reads MGHRA; CDR2 reads YSYEKL. CDR3 DNA sequence: TGCGCCAGCAGCCAAATCCTTGAGGGGGAAAACATTCAGTACTTC. It codes for CASSQILEGENIQYF.

The rearrangement links TRBV5-1 to TRBJ1-3, with D unresolved. The CDR3 length is 12 residues. The V and J ends lost 4 bases and 4 bases respectively, with 6 bases between them. Germline V gene sequence: CDR1 SGHRS, CDR2 YFSETQ. CDR3 sequence reads: CASSTEGNTIYF. CDR3 in DNA: TGCGCCAGCAGCACCGAGGGAAACACCATATATTTT.

The chain links TRBV4-3 to TRBJ1-2; no definite D call. The V gene lost 4 bases and the J gene lost 2 bases, with 11 bases spanning the gap. CDR1 LGHNA and CDR2 YSLEER come from the germline V gene. CDR3 length: 14 amino acids. CDR3 sequence reads: CASSPQAINYGYTF. For the CDR3, the DNA is TGCGCCAGCAGCCCGCAGGCGATCAACTATGGCTACACCTTC.

This chain joins TRBV27 and TRBJ1-2; D unresolved. The CDR3 consists of 14 residues. The germline V gene has CDR1 MNHEY and CDR2 SMNVEV (reference sequence). The germline V and J ends were trimmed by 5 bases and 2 bases, with 12 bases remaining between them. The CDR3 reads CASSPQSRNYGYTF. The CDR3 region has the DNA TGTGCCAGCAGTCCCCAGTCCAGGAACTATGGCTACACCTTC.

The rearrangement links TRBV6-5 to TRBJ2-7, with a tentative D call TRBD1 (6 bases). V lost 2 bases to trimming and J lost 3 bases, with 8 bases between them. Germline-derived CDR1 and CDR2 are MNHEY and SVGAGI. The CDR3 is 13 amino acids. CDR3 in DNA: TGTGCCAGCAGTTACGACAGGATCTACGAGCAGTACTTC. It is translated as CASSYDRIYEQYF.

This chain links TRBV19 with TRBJ2-5, with 8 bases lining up with TRBD1. The CDR3 covers 13 residues. From germline, CDR1 is LNHDA and CDR2 SQIVND (reference sequence). The trim removed 5 bases at V and 4 bases at J, leaving 3 bases unmatched. CDR3 sequence: CASSDRGRETQYF. As DNA, the CDR3 is TGTGCCAGTAGTGACAGGGGACGAGAGACCCAGTACTTC. The complete variable domain, with remaining parts taken from reference TRBV19 and TRBJ2-5, reads DGGITQSPKYLFRKEGQNVTLSCEQNLNHDAMYWYRQDPGQGLRLIYYSQIVNDFQKGDIAEGYSVSREKKESFPLTVTSAQKNPTAFYLCASSDRGRETQYFGPGTRLLVL.

The chain combines TRBV4-3 with TRBJ2-3, with TRBD2 matching over 8 bases. V was clipped by 4 bases and J by 5 bases; unmatched bases: 11. CDR1 and CDR2 (germline): LGHNA, YSLEER. CDR3 length: 16 residues. The CDR3 coding sequence is TGCGCCAGCAGCCCCGATCGGGGGGGGATCCGAGATACGCAGTATTTT. It encodes CASSPDRGGIRDTQYF.

This sequence joins TRBV7-2 and TRBJ2-3; 9 nucleotides agree with TRBD2. CDR3 length: 15 amino acids. Germline assignment: CDR1 SGHTA and CDR2 FQGNSA. Losses at the gene ends were 7 bases for V and 4 bases for J; bases not matched to a gene: 9. The CDR3: CASTPRGGPADTQYF. CDR3 nucleotide sequence: TGTGCCAGCACCCCGCGGGGGGGGCCCGCAGATACGCAGTATTTT.

This chain connects TRBV19 to TRBJ1-1; D may be TRBD1 (6 bases). Germline V gives CDR1 LNHDA, CDR2 SQIVND (reference sequence). V dropped 5 bases and J dropped 0 bases, with 10 bases sitting between them. The CDR3 totals 14 residues. The CDR3 spells CASSLTGLNTEAFF. The CDR3 DNA sequence: TGTGCCAGTAGTTTAACAGGGTTGAACACTGAAGCTTTCTTT.

V is TRBV28 and J is TRBJ2-3; TRBD1 aligns across 9 bases. Germline CDR1 reads MDHEN; CDR2 reads SYDVKM. The CDR3 contains 22 residues. The V and J ends lost 3 bases and 0 bases, in that order; junction bases with no gene match: 22. CDR3 in DNA: TGTGCCAGCAGTTTCAACAGTTGGGGGGACAGGGAAGTTGTCTCTAGCACAGATACGCAGTATTTT. Residues: CASSFNSWGDREVVSSTDTQYF.

The J gene is TRBJ1-1, the V gene TRBV9; TRBD1 aligns across 7 bases. Germline V lookup: CDR1 SGDLS, CDR2 YYNGEE. The CDR3 has 15 amino acids. V shed 0 bases, J shed 3 bases, and the junction held 5 bases outside the gene matches. The CDR3 DNA is TGTGCCAGCAGCGTAGTGGTAACAGGGGACACTGAAGCTTTCTTT. Amino acid sequence: CASSVVVTGDTEAFF.

The DNA for the CDR3 is TGCAGCGTTGGAGGGCTCAGCTCCGGGGAGCTGTTTTTT. Translating gives CSVGGLSSGELFF. This chain uses TRBV29-1 with TRBJ2-2; D may be TRBD2 (5 bases). CDR1 SQVTM and CDR2 ANQGSEA come from the germline V gene. The V end was cut by 4 bases, the J end by 6 bases, with 12 bases between. The CDR3 runs 13 residues.

This chain links TRBV18 with TRBJ2-7; D possibly corresponds to TRBD1 (5 bases). Trimming took off 3 bases at V and 4 bases at J, with 10 bases between the two ends. CDR3 size: 13 residues. Germline V gene sequence: CDR1 KGHSH, CDR2 LQKENI. The CDR3 region has the DNA TGTGCCAGCTCACCGGCAGGGTTTTACGAGCAGTACTTC. Translation gives CASSPAGFYEQYF.

The V gene is TRBV7-9, the J gene TRBJ2-3; 11 nucleotides align to TRBD2. V lost 1 base, J lost 7 bases, and 1 base stayed unmatched. The CDR3 length is 14 residues. The germline V gene has CDR1 SEHNR and CDR2 FQNEAQ (reference sequence). CDR3 residues: CASSLGLAGNTQYF. Here the CDR3 DNA reads TGTGCCAGCAGCTTAGGACTAGCGGGAAATACGCAGTATTTT.

Comment on this clone: The same CDR3 also results from other DNA sequences found in this sample. This chain connects TRBV18 to TRBJ1-5; D is ambiguous. V was shortened by 3 bases and J by 0 bases, with 6 bases between the two germline ends. Germline loops: CDR1 KGHSH, CDR2 LQKENI. The CDR3 sequence is 14 residues long. The CDR3 loop reads CASSPQISNQPQHF. DNA of the CDR3: TGTGCCAGCTCACCTCAAATTAGCAATCAGCCCCAGCATTTT.

The chain carries TRBV5-8 and TRBJ2-3, with 8 bases identical to TRBD1. The CDR3 runs to 13 residues. Germline assignment: CDR1 SGHTS and CDR2 YDEGEE. With 5 bases clipped from V and 7 bases from J, the junction kept 6 bases outside the gene matches. The CDR3 reads CASRLTGVNTQYF. The CDR3 DNA reads TGTGCCAGCAGATTGACAGGGGTGAATACGCAGTATTTT.